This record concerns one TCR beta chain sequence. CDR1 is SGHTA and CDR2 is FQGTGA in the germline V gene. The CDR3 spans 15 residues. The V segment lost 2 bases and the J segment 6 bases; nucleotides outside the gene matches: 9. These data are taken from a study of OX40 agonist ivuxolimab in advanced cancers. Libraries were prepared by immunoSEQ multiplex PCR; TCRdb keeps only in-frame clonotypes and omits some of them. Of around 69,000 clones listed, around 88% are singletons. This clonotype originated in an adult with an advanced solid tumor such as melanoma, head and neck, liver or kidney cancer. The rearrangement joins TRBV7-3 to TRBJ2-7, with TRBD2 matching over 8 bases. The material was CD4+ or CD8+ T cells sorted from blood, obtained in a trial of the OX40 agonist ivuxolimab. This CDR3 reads CASSLSLAGNPEQYF. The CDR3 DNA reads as TGTGCCAGCAGCTTATCTTTAGCGGGAAATCCCGAGCAGTACTTC.